This T cell receptor beta chain was captured by sequencing in a study of response to subunit inactivated influenza vaccine (dated by TCRdb to about 2018). With regard to the full study: Deep quantitative T cell receptor repertoire profiling was used in the study to track responses to a trivalent subunit inactivated influenza vaccine. Overall study results and their limits: The authors proposed that each seasonal influenza vaccination may bring in only a limited number of new T cells.

Reading the germline V gene (reference sequence) gives CDR1 DFQATT and CDR2 SNEGSKA. Including the terminal cysteine and phenylalanine, the CDR3 comprises 13 residues. Only CDR3 DNA is held: 39 bases, read in frame from base 1. V and J are truncated by 6 bases and 0 bases respectively, leaving an intervening sequence of 11 bases. Of note for this clonotype: Its antigen has not been determined. Base-call qualities are not available, and no considerably larger clone is one nucleotide away.

The protocol used for the library was RT-PCR. Instrument used: Illumina HiSeq 2500. TCRdb trimmed the raw reads at Q25, called clones with MiXCR and kept productive beta chains. Under each unique CDR3 protein, matching rows form one entry showing the most common genes and DNA. The sample includes fewer than 700,000 distinct CDR3 sequences, with 13% observed a single time. Of the sample, roughly 14% falls within the top ten clones. The time point label corresponds to: 45 days after influenza vaccine administration. The chain links TRBV20-1 with TRBJ1-1; the D gene is possibly TRBD1, with 5 bases matching. This TCR derives from a man in his fifties who received an inactivated influenza vaccine. Donor details come from another sample of the same person, matched by shared clones. Sequencing was performed on PBMCs from blood, taken about 40 days after vaccination. The sequenced DNA: TGCAGTGCAAGGGGACCGCTGAACACTGAAGCTTTCTTT. The translation is CSARGPLNTEAFF.